This is a list of T cell receptor beta chains from one sample in a study of cytotoxic CD8 clonotypes in ibrutinib-treated CLL. Measured with immunoSEQ multiplex PCR; TCRdb has only the in-frame clones, and not every one. The profile shows about 120,000 clones, about 58% of them singletons. The sequencing here drew on PBMCs, taken after 24 months of ibrutinib treatment. The receptors were gathered from a human donor with chronic lymphocytic leukemia. Both conserved end residues are part of each CDR3. A D gene is named only where the DNA matches it firmly. The size field is filled for only some rows; it gives once, few, many or a size class.

clone size	V gene	J gene	D gene	CDR3 DNA	CDR3 protein
-	TRBV2	TRBJ2-3	-	TGTGCCAGCGTCGGGGGAACGGTTGGAACAGATACGCAGTATTTT	CASVGGTVGTDTQYF
-	TRBV9	TRBJ1-1	-	TGTGCCAGCAGCGCTGACACTGAAGCTTTCTTT	CASSADTEAFF
few	TRBV25-1	TRBJ2-1	-	TGTGCCAGCAGTGAATCGCAGATGAGGAGTGAGCAGTTCTTC	CASSESQMRSEQFF
-	TRBV7-9	TRBJ1-5	TRBD1	TGTGCCAGCAGCTTAGGGGACAGGGGTCAGCATTTT	CASSLGDRGQHF
-	TRBV29-1	TRBJ1-1	-	TGCAGCGTTGAACGGGGACTGAACACTGAAGCTTTCTTT	CSVERGLNTEAFF
-	TRBV6-1	TRBJ1-2	TRBD1	TGTGCCAGCAGTGAAGGATGGCAGGGGGCAACCTATGGCTACACCTTC	CASSEGWQGATYGYTF
-	TRBV14	TRBJ2-2	-	TGTGCCAGCAGCCAAGTAGTCTTCGTGAACACCGGGGAGCTGTTTTTT	CASSQVVFVNTGELFF
-	TRBV30	TRBJ1-6	-	TGTGCCTGGAGTAGCCAGAGGTTAATACTAAGTTCACCCCTCCACTTT	CAWSSQRLILSSPLHF
-	TRBV5-6	TRBJ1-2	TRBD1	TGTGCCAGCAGCCCCGGGACAGGGGGATATGGCTACACCTTC	CASSPGTGGYGYTF
-	TRBV6-1	TRBJ2-6	-	TGTGCCAGCAGAGGGGGGATTGGGGCCAACGTCCTGACTTTC	CASRGGIGANVLTF
-	TRBV27	TRBJ2-5	-	TGTGCCAGCAGTTCAAACAGACCCCAAGAGACCCAGTACTTC	CASSSNRPQETQYF
-	TRBV30	TRBJ1-5	-	TGTGCCTGGAGTCCCACCGGGGCCGGCAATCAGCCCCAGCATTTT	CAWSPTGAGNQPQHF
-	TRBV5-6	TRBJ1-1	-	TGTGCCAGCAGCTTCAGGACCATGAACACTGAAGCTTTCTTT	CASSFRTMNTEAFF
-	TRBV6-6	TRBJ2-7	-	TGTGCCAGCACCGCCCCGGGGACAAGAAAGATCTACGAGCAGTACTTC	CASTAPGTRKIYEQYF
few	TRBV7-9	TRBJ1-1	TRBD1	TGTGCCAGCAGCTGGGGACAGGGTAATACTGAAGCTTTCTTT	CASSWGQGNTEAFF
-	TRBV29-1	TRBJ1-1	-	TGCAGCGTTGCAAGGGGTCTGAACACTGAAGCTTTCTTT	CSVARGLNTEAFF
once	TRBV7-8	TRBJ2-1	TRBD2	TGTGCCAGCATATTAGCGGGGGCCGGGTACAATGAGCAGTTCTTC	CASILAGAGYNEQFF
-	TRBV10-3	TRBJ2-3	TRBD2	TGTGCCATCAGTGAGTCCCAGCGGGGGGGCCTTACGCAGTATTTT	CAISESQRGGLTQYF
-	TRBV5-1	TRBJ2-6	TRBD1	TGCGCCAGCAGCCCAATGATCACTCAGGGGGCTTCTGGGGCCAACGTCCTGACTTTC	CASSPMITQGASGANVLTF
many	TRBV5-1	TRBJ1-2	-	TGCGCCACCAGGCCTGGGACCAACTATGGCTACACCTTC	CATRPGTNYGYTF
-	TRBV27	TRBJ2-6	TRBD1	TGTGCCAGACACTCCGGGACAGTTGGTCCTGGGGCCAACGTCCTGACTTTC	CARHSGTVGPGANVLTF
-	TRBV15	TRBJ2-1	-	TGTGCCACCAGCAACGTGAAAAGTGAGCAGTTCTTC	CATSNVKSEQFF
many	TRBV13	TRBJ1-6	-	TGTGCCAGCAGCTTAGGCTCGTTCGACGGGAAACATTCACCCCTCCACTTT	CASSLGSFDGKHSPLHF
-	TRBV11-3	TRBJ2-3	-	TGTGCCAGCAGCTTAGACTGGCTAGATACGCAGTATTTT	CASSLDWLDTQYF
-	TRBV5-4	TRBJ2-1	-	TGTGCCAGCAGCCCCGGGGGCGGGGGCTCCTTATACAATGAGCAGTTCTTC	CASSPGGGGSLYNEQFF
-	TRBV19	TRBJ1-3	-	TGTGCCAGTTCCGCGGGCACCTCTGGAAACACCATATATTTT	CASSAGTSGNTIYF
-	TRBV5-1	TRBJ2-5	-	TGCGCCAGCAGCTGGGGGGGGCCGGGCGAAGAGACCCAGTACTTC	CASSWGGPGEETQYF
-	TRBV7-9	TRBJ2-7	-	TGTGCCAGCAGCCCGGGGATCATCTACGAGCAGTACTTC	CASSPGIIYEQYF
-	TRBV5-1	TRBJ2-1	-	TGCGCCAGCAGCTCCACCGGGGCTGGTGAGCAGTTCTTC	CASSSTGAGEQFF
-	TRBV5-1	TRBJ1-2	-	TGCGCCAGCAGCCAGACAGTCAACTATGGCTACACCTTC	CASSQTVNYGYTF
once	TRBV7-2	TRBJ2-1	TRBD1	TGTGCCAGCAGCCCGCAGGGGGCTGCGGGCCATGAGCAGTTCTTC	CASSPQGAAGHEQFF
-	TRBV4-1	TRBJ2-3	-	TGCGCCAGCCGCCGAGGGGCCGTTCGGACAGATACGCAGTATTTT	CASRRGAVRTDTQYF
-	TRBV6-1	TRBJ1-5	-	TGTGCCAGCATGCCAGGGGTGGACAATCAGCCCCAGCATTTT	CASMPGVDNQPQHF